The T cell receptor beta chain under discussion was sequenced for a study of OX40 agonist ivuxolimab in advanced cancers. Concerning the study at large: Ivuxolimab, which targeted the costimulatory receptor OX40 (CD134), was an agonistic, fully human IgG2 monoclonal antibody. The purpose of peripheral TCRbeta sequencing was to test whether ivuxolimab changed TCR sequence diversity and led to clonal T-cell expansion. Intravenous ivuxolimab was administered to patients every 2 weeks at six dose levels: 0.01, 0.1, 0.3, 1.5, 3 and 10 mg/kg. In the dose-escalation cohort, around 80% of patients were male, and the mean age was 60 years with a range of roughly 20 to 80. Patients were allowed to have had prior anti-PD-1, anti-PD-L1 or anti-CTLA-4 therapy, and 40% of the dose-escalation patients had been treated with checkpoint inhibitors. The paper describes the monotherapy dose-escalation part (N ≈ 49 patients) of the phase I trial of ivuxolimab. Of the roughly 51 dose-escalation patients, hepatocellular carcinoma was present in some 19, melanoma in about 15, renal cell carcinoma in 9 and head and neck cancer in 9. Partial responses were achieved by three dose-escalation patients, of whom one had hepatocellular carcinoma and two had cutaneous melanoma. Results and caveats for the whole study, not just this receptor: Which antigens the clonally expanded peripheral T cells were specific for was not determined. At doses from 0.1 to 3.0 mg/kg, clonal expansion was seen in both CD4+ and CD8+ blood T cells between baseline and week 6. Low levels of normalized T-cell clonal expansion were also seen in some nonresponding patients. After ivuxolimab, CD8+ T cells had more expanded clones than CD4+ T cells on average. In the 0.1-3.0 mg/kg groups, partial responders were among the patients with the lowest normalized peripheral clonal expansion, particularly in CD8+ T cells.

For sequencing of the TCRbeta CDR3 region, genomic DNA was extracted from the sorted cells. TCRbeta CDR3 regions were sequenced using the immunoSEQ Assay. TCRdb took this table from immuneACCESS and kept in-frame rearrangements with V and J called. Such tables lack part of the clones; where checked against another copy, unresolved V genes explain under half of the gap, and the rest is unexplained. This sample holds approximately 35,000 clones; around 79% were observed only once. The leading ten clones occupy approximately 11% of the sample. For this chain, trimming is 1 base at the V end and 1 base at the J end, and the number of junction bases without a gene match is 8. From a lookup of the germline V gene, CDR1 and CDR2 are SGHRS and YFSETQ. Its CDR3 holds 19 amino acids, cysteine through phenylalanine. Left in the record is the CDR3 DNA by itself, 57 bases read in frame from the first base. The trial excluded patients who had a history of autoimmune disease or were on systemic immunosuppression. In every dose cohort, peripheral blood was drawn for TCR sequencing at baseline, cycle 4 day 1, and cycle 7 day 1. Samples were obtained from an open-label, multicenter, first-in-human phase I dose-escalation trial of ivuxolimab. The trial enrolled adults with locally advanced or metastatic head and neck squamous cell, hepatocellular, melanoma or renal cell carcinoma. Before TCR sequencing, CD4+ and CD8+ T cells were separately sorted from peripheral blood.

As concerns this clone: Its antigen is not yet known. The sample holds no much larger clone one base away, and base qualities are not on file.

This chain joins TRBV5-1 to TRBJ2-2; TRBD1 matches 12 bases in the middle. This receptor was taken from an adult with an advanced solid tumor such as melanoma, head and neck, liver or kidney cancer. Material: CD4+ or CD8+ T cells sorted from blood, obtained in a trial of the OX40 agonist ivuxolimab. The bases are TGCGCCAGCAGCTTGAAGGGACAGGGGGCAGGACTGAACACCGGGGAGCTGTTTTTT. Its protein is CASSLKGQGAGLNTGELFF. Reference TRBV5-1 and TRBJ2-2 proteins supply the regions before and after the CDR3; the full variable domain is: KAGVTQTPRYLIKTRGQQVTLSCSPISGHRSVSWYQQTPGQGLQFLFEYFSETQRNKGNFPGRFSGRQFSNSRSEMNVSTLELGDSALYLCASSLKGQGAGLNTGELFFGEGSRLTVL.